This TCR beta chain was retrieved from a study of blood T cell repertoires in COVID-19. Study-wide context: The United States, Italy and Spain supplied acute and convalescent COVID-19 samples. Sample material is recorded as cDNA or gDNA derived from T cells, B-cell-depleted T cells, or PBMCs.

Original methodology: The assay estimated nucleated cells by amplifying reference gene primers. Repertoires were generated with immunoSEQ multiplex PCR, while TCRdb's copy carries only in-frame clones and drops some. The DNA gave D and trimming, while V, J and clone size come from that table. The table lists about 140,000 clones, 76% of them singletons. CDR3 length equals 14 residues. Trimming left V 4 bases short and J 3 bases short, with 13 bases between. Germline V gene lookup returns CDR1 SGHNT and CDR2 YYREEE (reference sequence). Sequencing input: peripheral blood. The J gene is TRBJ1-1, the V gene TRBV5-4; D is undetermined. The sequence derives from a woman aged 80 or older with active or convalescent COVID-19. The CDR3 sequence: CASSTTLADTEAFF. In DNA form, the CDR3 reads TGTGCCAGCAGCACCACCTTGGCCGACACTGAAGCTTTCTTT.